This T cell receptor beta chain was profiled in a study of shared clonotypes between healthy human individuals. The germline V gene encodes CDR1 MDHEN and CDR2 SYDVKM. The CDR3 runs to 17 residues. V lost 4 bases and J lost 2, with 20 bases in between. Clones were read by immunoSEQ multiplex PCR, and TCRdb kept only the in-frame ones, dropping some. Of hundreds of thousands of clones detected, 73% appear once; the ten largest clones hold around 2%. The clonotype was recovered from a woman aged 25 to 39 in good health. The chain links TRBV28 to TRBJ1-2, with D maybe TRBD1 (5 bases). The source material was memory CD4+ T cells sorted from blood. Specified subset: CD45RA-negative fraction. The CDR3 region has the DNA TGTGCCAGCAGTTCCCCCCACGGGGGTCTAGACAACTATGGCTACACCTTC. It codes for CASSSPHGGLDNYGYTF.